The sequence of this TCR beta chain was determined in a study of T cell changes during pregnancy in multiple sclerosis (dated by TCRdb to between 2019 and 2020). Notes on the research overall: Changes in the T cell repertoire over the course of pregnancy were examined in this study in women with multiple sclerosis.

The method behind the library was the immunoSEQ multiplex PCR assay. This immuneACCESS table, as held by TCRdb, lists in-frame sequences with V and J called but not all clones. Of the missing ones, under half trace to an unresolved V gene in checked studies; the others have no known cause. In all, the sample holds approximately 69,000 clones, and approximately 92% of those were seen once. The ten most abundant clones make up approximately 2% of the sample. Concerning this clone: The antigen it binds to is not known. No base quality values were provided; no much bigger clone lies one nucleotide off.

The CDR3 has 16 amino acids, counting the end cysteine and phenylalanine. The sequence is cut down to CDR3 DNA, 48 bases in frame from base 1. V drops 1 base and J drops 6 bases, leaving 13 bases in between. CDR1 LGHNA and CDR2 YSLEER were looked up in the germline V gene. The sequences come from peripheral blood, collected in the second trimester of pregnancy. The chain employs TRBV4-3 and TRBJ1-6; matching of 5 bases hints at TRBD1 as the D gene. The TCR sequence derives from a female donor in good health, enrolled as a control in a pregnancy study. The nucleotides are TGCGCCAGCAGCCAAGGGGGGAGGGGTGGTAATTCACCCCTCCACTTT. This sequence encodes CASSQGGRGGNSPLHF.